Included here is one TCR beta chain sequence, with context. Antigen specificity is unknown. This record belongs to a study of response to subunit inactivated influenza vaccine. This CDR3 region has 13 residues. The germline V and J ends were trimmed by 4 bases and 4 bases, with 7 bases remaining between them. CDR1 is MNHEY and CDR2 is SVGAGI in the germline V gene. Study-wide results and limits: There was a suggestion from the authors that each seasonal influenza vaccination recruits few new T cells.

From the RT-PCR reads, TCRdb called clonotypes with MiXCR, one entry per CDR3 protein. The profile shows over 650,000 distinct CDR3 sequences, less than 20% of them singletons. Here the sequenced sample was PBMCs from blood, taken more than 4 days after vaccination. The chain combines TRBV6-5 with TRBJ1-4; D may be TRBD1 (5 bases). This TCR was recovered from a man aged 50-59 years who received an inactivated influenza vaccine. This CDR3 reads CASSSRDNEKLFF. CDR3 coding DNA: TGTGCCAGCAGTTCCAGGGATAATGAAAAACTGTTTTTT.